What follows describes a single TCR beta chain. What it recognizes is unknown. Losses at the gene ends were 5 bases for V and 7 bases for J; bases not matched to a gene: 10. CDR1 and CDR2 (germline): SGHDT, YYEEEE. CDR3 length equals 14 residues. MiXCR, applied by TCRdb to the reads, yields one record per CDR3 protein. The sample has 7,000 to 8,000 distinct CDR3 sequences, about 49% seen once; the top ten hold more than 70%. These data are taken from a study of T cell repertoires in cytomegalovirus infection. Broader study findings: HLA-C-restricted CMV clonotypes gave the most frequent clonotype in two of eight donors.

The chain combines TRBV5-6 with TRBJ1-1; 8 nucleotides agree with TRBD1. This receptor was identified in a human donor in good health (CMV status not recorded). Some clones in this sample may be carry-over from other donors' samples. The sample was PBMCs, sequenced either directly or after in vitro stimulation (not recorded which). In nucleotides, the CDR3 is TGTGCCAGCAGTTGGCTATCAGGGGGCAATGAAGCTTTCTTT. Its translation: CASSWLSGGNEAFF.